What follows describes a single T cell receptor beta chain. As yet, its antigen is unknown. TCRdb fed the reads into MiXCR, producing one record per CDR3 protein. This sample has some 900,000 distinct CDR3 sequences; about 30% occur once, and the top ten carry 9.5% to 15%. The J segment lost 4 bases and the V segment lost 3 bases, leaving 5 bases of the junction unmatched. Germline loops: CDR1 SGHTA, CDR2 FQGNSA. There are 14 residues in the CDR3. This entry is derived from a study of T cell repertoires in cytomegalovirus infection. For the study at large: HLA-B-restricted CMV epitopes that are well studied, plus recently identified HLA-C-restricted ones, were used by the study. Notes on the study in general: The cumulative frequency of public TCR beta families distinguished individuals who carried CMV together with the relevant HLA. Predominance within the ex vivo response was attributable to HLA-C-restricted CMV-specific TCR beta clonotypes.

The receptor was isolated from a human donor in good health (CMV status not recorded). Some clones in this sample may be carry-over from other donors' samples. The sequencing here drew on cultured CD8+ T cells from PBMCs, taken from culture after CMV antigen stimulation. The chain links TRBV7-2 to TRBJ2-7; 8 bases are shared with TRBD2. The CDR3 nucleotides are TGTGCCAGCAGCTTCCCGGGACTAGGTTACGAGCAGTACTTC. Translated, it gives CASSFPGLGYEQYF.